Below are 3 T cell receptor beta chains sequenced from a single sample in a study of blood T cell repertoires in COVID-19. Method: immunoSEQ multiplex PCR; TCRdb's copy keeps in-frame clones and lacks some. The sample has 120,000 to 150,000 clones, about 89% seen once. Sequenced material: peripheral blood. The receptors originated from a man in his forties or fifties who had recovered from COVID-19.

The V call is TRBV12-3 or TRBV12-4, the J call TRBJ1-2; tentative D call: TRBD1 (6 bases). V lost 2 bases, J lost 8 bases, and 9 bases lay in between. This CDR3 is 12 amino acids long. The CDR3 DNA sequence: TGTGCCAGCAGTTTATCAGGGGACGGCTACACCTTC. Translated: CASSLSGDGYTF.

The chain joins TRBV18 to TRBJ2-3; 9 bases are a match to TRBD2. The J segment lost 7 bases and the V segment lost 6 bases, leaving 11 bases of the junction unmatched. CDR1 is KGHSH and CDR2 is LQKENI in the germline V gene. CDR3 size: 15 residues. CDR3 residues: CASSSNSGGRNTQYF. The CDR3 bases are TGTGCCAGCTCGTCAAATAGCGGGGGAAGGAATACGCAGTATTTT. The full variable domain, in which reference TRBV18 and TRBJ2-3 provide the parts outside the CDR3, is NAGVMQNPRHLVRRRGQEARLRCSPMKGHSHVYWYRQLPEEGLKFMVYLQKENIIDESGMPKERFSAEFPKEGPSILRIQQVVRGDSAAYFCASSSNSGGRNTQYFGPGTRLTVL.

This clone was counted once. The genes are TRBV3-1 (or the pseudogene TRBV3-2) and TRBJ2-3; 9 nucleotides agree with TRBD2. This CDR3 has 16 amino acids. Trimming cost V 1 base and J 5 bases; bases outside gene matches: 7. CDR1 and CDR2 (germline): LGHDT, YNNKEL (reference sequence). CDR3 loop: CASSQVGGGAGDTQYF. CDR3 coding DNA: TGTGCCAGCAGCCAAGTTGGCGGGGGGGCTGGAGATACGCAGTATTTT.